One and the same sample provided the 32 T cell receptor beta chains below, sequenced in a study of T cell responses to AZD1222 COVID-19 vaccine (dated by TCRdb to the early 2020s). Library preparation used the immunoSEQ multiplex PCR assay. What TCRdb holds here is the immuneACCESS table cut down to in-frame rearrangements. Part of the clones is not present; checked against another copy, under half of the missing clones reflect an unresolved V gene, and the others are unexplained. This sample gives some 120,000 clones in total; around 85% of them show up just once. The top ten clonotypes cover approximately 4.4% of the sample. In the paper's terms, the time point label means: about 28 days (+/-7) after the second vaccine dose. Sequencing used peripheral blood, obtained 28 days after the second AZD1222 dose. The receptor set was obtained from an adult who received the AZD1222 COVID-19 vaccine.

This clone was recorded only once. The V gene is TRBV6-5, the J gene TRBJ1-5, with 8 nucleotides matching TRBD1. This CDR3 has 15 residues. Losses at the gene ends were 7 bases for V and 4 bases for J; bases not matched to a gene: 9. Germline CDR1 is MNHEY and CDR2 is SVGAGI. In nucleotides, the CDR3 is TGTGCCAGCACTCCACAGGGGGGTGGGAATCAGCCCCAGCATTTT. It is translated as CASTPQGGGNQPQHF.

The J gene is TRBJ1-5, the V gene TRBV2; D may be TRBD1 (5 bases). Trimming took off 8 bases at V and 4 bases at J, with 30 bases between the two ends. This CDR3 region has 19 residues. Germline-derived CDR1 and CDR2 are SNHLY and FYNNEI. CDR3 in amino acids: CASGNFRDLRTRLNQPQHF. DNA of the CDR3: TGTGCCAGCGGAAACTTCCGGGACCTAAGAACGAGGCTTAATCAGCCCCAGCATTTT.

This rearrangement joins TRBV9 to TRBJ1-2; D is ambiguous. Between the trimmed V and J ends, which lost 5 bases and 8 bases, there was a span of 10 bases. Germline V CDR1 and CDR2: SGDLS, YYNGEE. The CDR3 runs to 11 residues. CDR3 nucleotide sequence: TGTGCCAGCAGTCGAAGTCACGGCTACACCTTC. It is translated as CASSRSHGYTF.

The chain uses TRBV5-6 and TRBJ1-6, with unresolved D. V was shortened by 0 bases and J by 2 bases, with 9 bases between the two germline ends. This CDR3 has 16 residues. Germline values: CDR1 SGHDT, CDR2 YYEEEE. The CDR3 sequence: CASSLGGYAYNSPLHF. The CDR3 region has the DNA TGTGCCAGCAGCTTGGGAGGGTACGCCTATAATTCACCCCTCCACTTT.

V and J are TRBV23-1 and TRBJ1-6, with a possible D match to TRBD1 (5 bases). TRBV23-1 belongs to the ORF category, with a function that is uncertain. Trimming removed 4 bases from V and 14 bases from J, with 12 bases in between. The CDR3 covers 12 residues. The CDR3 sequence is CASSRDRFALHF. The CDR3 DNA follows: TGCGCCAGCAGTCGGGACCGCTTTGCCCTCCACTTT.

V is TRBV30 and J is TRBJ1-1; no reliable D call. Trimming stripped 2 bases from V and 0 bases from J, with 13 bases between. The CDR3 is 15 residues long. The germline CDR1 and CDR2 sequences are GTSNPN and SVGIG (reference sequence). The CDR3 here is CAWSRRGRMNTEAFF. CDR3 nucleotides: TGTGCCTGGAGTAGGAGAGGACGGATGAACACTGAAGCTTTCTTT.

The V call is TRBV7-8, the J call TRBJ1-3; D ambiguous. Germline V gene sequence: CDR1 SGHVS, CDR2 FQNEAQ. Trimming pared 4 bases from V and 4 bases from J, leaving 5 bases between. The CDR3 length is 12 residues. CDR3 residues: CASSSAGNTIYF. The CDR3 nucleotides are TGTGCCAGCAGCTCCGCAGGAAACACCATATATTTT. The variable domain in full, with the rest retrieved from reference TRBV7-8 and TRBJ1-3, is GAGVSQSPRYKVAKRGQDVALRCDPISGHVSLFWYQQALGQGPEFLTYFQNEAQLDKSGLPSDRFFAERPEGSVSTLKIQRTQQEDSAVYLCASSSAGNTIYFGEGSWLTVV.

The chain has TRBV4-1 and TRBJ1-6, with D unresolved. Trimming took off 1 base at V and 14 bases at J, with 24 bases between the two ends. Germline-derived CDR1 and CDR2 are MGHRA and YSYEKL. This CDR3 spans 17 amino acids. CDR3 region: CASSQAHRGVSSGALHF. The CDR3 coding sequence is TGCGCCAGCAGCCAAGCCCACCGCGGGGTTTCGTCAGGAGCCCTCCACTTT.

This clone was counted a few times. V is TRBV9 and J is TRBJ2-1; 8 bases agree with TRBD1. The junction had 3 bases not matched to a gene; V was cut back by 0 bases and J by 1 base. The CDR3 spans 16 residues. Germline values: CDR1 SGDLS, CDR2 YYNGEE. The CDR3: CASSVGGDRSYNEQFF. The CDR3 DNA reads TGTGCCAGCAGCGTAGGGGGGGACAGGTCCTACAATGAGCAGTTCTTC.

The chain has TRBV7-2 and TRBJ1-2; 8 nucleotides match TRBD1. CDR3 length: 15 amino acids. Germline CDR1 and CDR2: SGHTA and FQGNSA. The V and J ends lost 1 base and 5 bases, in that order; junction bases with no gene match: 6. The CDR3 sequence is CASSLVGTGGYGYTF. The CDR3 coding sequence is TGTGCCAGCAGCTTAGTCGGGACAGGTGGTTATGGCTACACCTTC.

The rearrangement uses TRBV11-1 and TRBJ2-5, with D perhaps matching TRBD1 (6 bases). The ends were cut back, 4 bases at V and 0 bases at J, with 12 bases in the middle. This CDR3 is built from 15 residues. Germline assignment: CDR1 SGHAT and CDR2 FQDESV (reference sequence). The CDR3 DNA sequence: TGTGCCAGCAGCTCCGGGACATTGTACCAAGAGACCCAGTACTTC. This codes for CASSSGTLYQETQYF.

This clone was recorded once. For the CDR3, the DNA is TGTGCCAGCAGCTTAGTTGGGGATTCACCCCTCCACTTT. It translates to CASSLVGDSPLHF. V usage is TRBV11-3 and J usage is TRBJ1-6; no clear D. Per germline, CDR1 SGHNT and CDR2 YENEEA. The V and J ends lost 1 base and 8 bases respectively, with 6 bases between them. The CDR3 is 13 residues long.

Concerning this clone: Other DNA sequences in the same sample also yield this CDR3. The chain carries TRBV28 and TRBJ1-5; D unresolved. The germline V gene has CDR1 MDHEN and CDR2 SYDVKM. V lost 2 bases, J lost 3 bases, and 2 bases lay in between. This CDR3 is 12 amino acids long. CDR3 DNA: TGTGCCAGCAGTTTAATCAATCAGCCCCAGCATTTT. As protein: CASSLINQPQHF.

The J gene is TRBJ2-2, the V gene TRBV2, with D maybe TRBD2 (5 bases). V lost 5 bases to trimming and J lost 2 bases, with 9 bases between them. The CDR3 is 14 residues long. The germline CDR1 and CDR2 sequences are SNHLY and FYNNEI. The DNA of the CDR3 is TGTGCCAGCAGTTCCAGGACTAACACCGGGGAGCTGTTTTTT. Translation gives CASSSRTNTGELFF.

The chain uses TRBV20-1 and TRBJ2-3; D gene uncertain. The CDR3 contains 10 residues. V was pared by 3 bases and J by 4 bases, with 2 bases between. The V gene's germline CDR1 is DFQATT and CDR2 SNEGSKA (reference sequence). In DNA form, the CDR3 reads TGCAGTGCTAGGGCAGATACGCAGTATTTT. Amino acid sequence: CSARADTQYF.

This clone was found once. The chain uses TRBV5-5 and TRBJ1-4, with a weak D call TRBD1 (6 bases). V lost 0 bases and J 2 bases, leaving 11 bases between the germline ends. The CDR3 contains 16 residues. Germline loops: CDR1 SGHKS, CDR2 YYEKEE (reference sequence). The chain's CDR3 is CASSLAGGATNEKLFF. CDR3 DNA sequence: TGTGCCAGCAGCTTGGCTGGGGGCGCGACTAATGAAAAACTGTTTTTT. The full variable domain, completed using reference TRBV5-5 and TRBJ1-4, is DAGVTQSPTHLIKTRGQQVTLRCSPISGHKSVSWYQQVLGQGPQFIFQYYEKEERGRGNFPDRFSARQFPNYSSELNVNALLLGDSALYLCASSLAGGATNEKLFFGSGTQLSVL.

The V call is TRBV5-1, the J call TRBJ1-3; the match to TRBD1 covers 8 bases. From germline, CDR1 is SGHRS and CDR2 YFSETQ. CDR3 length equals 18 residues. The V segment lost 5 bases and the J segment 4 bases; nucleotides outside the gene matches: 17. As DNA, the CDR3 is TGCGCCAGCAGTGGACAGGGATCCCGGGCATTTATCGGAAACACCATATATTTT. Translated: CASSGQGSRAFIGNTIYF.

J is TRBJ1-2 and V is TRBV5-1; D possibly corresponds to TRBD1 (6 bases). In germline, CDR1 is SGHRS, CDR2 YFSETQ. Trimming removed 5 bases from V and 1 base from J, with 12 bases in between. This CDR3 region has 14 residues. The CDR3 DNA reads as TGCGCCAGCAGACTGACAGGTTATAACTATGGCTACACCTTC. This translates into CASRLTGYNYGYTF.

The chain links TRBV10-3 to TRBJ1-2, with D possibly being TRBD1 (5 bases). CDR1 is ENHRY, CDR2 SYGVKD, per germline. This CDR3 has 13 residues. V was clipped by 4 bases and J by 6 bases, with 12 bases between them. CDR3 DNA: TGTGCCATCAGTGTCCAGGGACTCGATGGCTACACCTTC. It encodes CAISVQGLDGYTF.

The CDR3, as DNA: TGTGCCAGCAGGGAGGGGGGCAGCCATAATTCACCCCTCCACTTT. Encoded protein: CASREGGSHNSPLHF. The chain joins TRBV6-5 to TRBJ1-6; TRBD1 might be the D (6 bases). Germline CDR1 and CDR2: MNHEY and SVGAGI. The ends were cut back, 6 bases at V and 5 bases at J, with 14 bases in the middle. The CDR3 is made up of 15 amino acids.

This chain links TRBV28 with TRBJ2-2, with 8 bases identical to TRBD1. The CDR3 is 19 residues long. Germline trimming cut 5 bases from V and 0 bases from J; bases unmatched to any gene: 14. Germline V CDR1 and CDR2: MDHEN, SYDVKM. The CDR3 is CASSPQKSKDRANTGELFF. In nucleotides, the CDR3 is TGTGCCAGCAGTCCCCAAAAATCCAAGGACAGGGCGAACACCGGGGAGCTGTTTTTT.

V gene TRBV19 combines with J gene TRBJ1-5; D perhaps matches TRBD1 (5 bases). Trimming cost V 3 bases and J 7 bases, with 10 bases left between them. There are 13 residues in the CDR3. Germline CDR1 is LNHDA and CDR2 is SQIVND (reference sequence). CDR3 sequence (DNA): TGTGCCAGTAGTATGGGGACGGACCAGCCCCAGCATTTT. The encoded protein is CASSMGTDQPQHF.

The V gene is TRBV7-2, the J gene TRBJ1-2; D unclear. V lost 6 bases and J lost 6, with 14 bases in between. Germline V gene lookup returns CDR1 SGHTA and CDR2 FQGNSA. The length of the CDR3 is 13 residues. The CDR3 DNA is TGTGCCAGCAGTAACCCGGGAGGCGATGGCTACACCTTC. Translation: CASSNPGGDGYTF.

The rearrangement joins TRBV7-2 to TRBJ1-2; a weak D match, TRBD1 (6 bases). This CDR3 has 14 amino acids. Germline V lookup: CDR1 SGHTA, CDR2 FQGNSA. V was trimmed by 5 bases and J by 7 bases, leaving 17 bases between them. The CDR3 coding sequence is TGTGCCAGCAGCACGTACAGGGCGGACGCTGGCTACACCTTC. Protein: CASSTYRADAGYTF.

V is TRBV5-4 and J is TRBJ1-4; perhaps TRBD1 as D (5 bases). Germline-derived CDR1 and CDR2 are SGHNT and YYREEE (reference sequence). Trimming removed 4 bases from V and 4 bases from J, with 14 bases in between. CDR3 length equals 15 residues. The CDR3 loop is CASSAGGVSNEKLFF. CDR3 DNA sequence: TGTGCCAGCAGCGCCGGGGGGGTCAGTAATGAAAAACTGTTTTTT.

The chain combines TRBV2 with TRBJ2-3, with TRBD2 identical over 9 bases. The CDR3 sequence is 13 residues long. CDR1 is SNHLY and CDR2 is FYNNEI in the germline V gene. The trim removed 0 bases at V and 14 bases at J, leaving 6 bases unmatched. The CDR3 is CASSEAGLAWPYF. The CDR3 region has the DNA TGTGCCAGCAGTGAAGCGGGACTAGCTTGGCCGTATTTT.

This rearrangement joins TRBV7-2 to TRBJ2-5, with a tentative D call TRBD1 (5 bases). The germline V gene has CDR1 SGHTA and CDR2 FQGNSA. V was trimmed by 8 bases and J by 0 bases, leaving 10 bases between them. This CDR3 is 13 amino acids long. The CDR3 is CASLQGYQETQYF. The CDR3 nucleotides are TGTGCCAGCTTGCAGGGATACCAAGAGACCCAGTACTTC.

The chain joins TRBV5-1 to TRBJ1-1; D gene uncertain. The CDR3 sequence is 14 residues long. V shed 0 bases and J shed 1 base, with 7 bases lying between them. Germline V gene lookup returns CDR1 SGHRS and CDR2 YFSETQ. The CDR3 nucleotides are TGCGCCAGCAGCTTGGAGGTACCGAACACTGAAGCTTTCTTT. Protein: CASSLEVPNTEAFF.

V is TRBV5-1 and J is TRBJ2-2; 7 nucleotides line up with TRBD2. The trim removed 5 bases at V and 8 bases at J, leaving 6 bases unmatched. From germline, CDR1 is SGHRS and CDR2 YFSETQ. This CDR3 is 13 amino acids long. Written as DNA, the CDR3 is TGCGCCAGCAGTCGACTAGCAGGAGGGGAGCTGTTTTTT. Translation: CASSRLAGGELFF.

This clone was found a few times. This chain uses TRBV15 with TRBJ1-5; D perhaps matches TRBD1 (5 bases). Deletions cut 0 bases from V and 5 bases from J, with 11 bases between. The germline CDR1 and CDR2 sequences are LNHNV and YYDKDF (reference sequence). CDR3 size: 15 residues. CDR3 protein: CATSRDTRGDQPQHF. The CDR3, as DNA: TGTGCCACCAGCAGAGATACGAGGGGCGATCAGCCCCAGCATTTT. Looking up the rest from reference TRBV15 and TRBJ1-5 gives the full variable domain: DAMVIQNPRYQVTQFGKPVTLSCSQTLNHNVMYWYQQKSSQAPKLLFHYYDKDFNNEADTPDNFQSRRPNTSFCFLDIRSPGLGDTAMYLCATSRDTRGDQPQHFGDGTRLSIL.

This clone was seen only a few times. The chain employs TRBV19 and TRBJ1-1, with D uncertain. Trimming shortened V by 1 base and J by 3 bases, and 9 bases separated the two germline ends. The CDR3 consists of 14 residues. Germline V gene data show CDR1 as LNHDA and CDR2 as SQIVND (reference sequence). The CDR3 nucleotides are TGTGCCAGTAGTATAGTACCGGGATACACTGAAGCTTTCTTT. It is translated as CASSIVPGYTEAFF.

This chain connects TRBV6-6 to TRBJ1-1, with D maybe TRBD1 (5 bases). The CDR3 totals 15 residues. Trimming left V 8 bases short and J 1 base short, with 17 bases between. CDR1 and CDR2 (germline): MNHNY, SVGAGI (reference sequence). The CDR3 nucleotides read TGTGCCAGCGAACTAGAGGGGTCTTCGAACACTGAAGCTTTCTTT. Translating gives CASELEGSSNTEAFF.